This record concerns one T cell receptor (beta chain) sequence. The table lists this clone with a count of one. There is no known antigen for this receptor. Base qualities are not provided; no much larger clone lies one nucleotide away. The data were taken from a study of T cell responses to AZD1222 COVID-19 vaccine (dated by TCRdb to about 2021). In terms of the full investigation: AZD1222 recipients given second doses at about 4 weeks or at about 12 weeks were pooled, since spike-specific TCR depth and breadth were not found to differ between the two schedules. TCR sequencing covered 230 to 250 trial participants: roughly 200 given two doses of AZD1222 and about 26 given two doses of MenACWY control vaccine. Trial participants were enrolled by age into 18-55, 56-69 and 70-plus year subgroups, with roughly 160, 29 and 62 TCR-sequenced participants respectively. The study at large found these results: Because no day 14 peak-response samples were available, repertoires were characterized only after the peak T cell response. Conclusions about previously exposed vaccinees are limited, since just 5 or 6 AZD1222 recipients were seropositive for SARS-CoV-2 at baseline. Most participants were white British and females outnumbered males, and the authors suggested that clonal diversity may have been underestimated. The 56-69-year group was small, and its depth increase did not reach significance, likely because of low power. A significant rise in spike-specific TCR breadth and depth was observed after two AZD1222 doses relative to day 0 and relative to MenACWY recipients. Epitopes outside the regions mutated in the B.1.351 and B.1.1.7 variants were reportedly recognized by nearly half of the unique spike-specific TCRs. CD4 TCRs associated with the vaccine covered the entire spike protein, and the dominant responses were in regions 160-218 and 743-854.

The CDR3 regions of human TCRbeta chains were analyzed by immunosequencing. In the source study's methods: Repertoire TCRs were checked for matches against a reference library of SARS-CoV-2-specific TCRs that had been generated using the MIRA antigen-specificity platform. Breadth was defined as the fraction of unique TCRs that were SARS-CoV-2-associated. Depth was defined as the fraction of total T cells that were SARS-CoV-2-associated. Using the MIRA data, each spike-specific TCR was mapped to the spike region that the TCR reacts to and placed in a CD4 or CD8 class. Log10-transformed breadth and depth values were compared by one-way ANOVA with Sidak's multiple comparisons tests. What TCRdb holds here is the immuneACCESS table cut down to in-frame rearrangements. Part of the clones is not present; checked against another copy, under half of the missing clones reflect an unresolved V gene, and the others are unexplained. The DNA gave D and trimming, while V, J and clone size come from that table. The sample table lists about 140,000 clones, 80% to 90% of them with a count of one. The top ten clones comprise 2.5% to 3.5% of the sample.

The sample's time point label, in plain terms: baseline before first vaccination. Vaccinee samples came from UK trials COV001 and COV002, including a single-blind randomized controlled phase 2/3 trial of AZD1222 (ChAdOx1 nCoV-19) in healthy adults. For TCRbeta chain sequencing, PBMC samples from trial participants were taken at day 0 and at day 28 after the second dose. Its CDR3 holds 17 amino acids, cysteine through phenylalanine. Of all the DNA, just the CDR3 is kept, 51 bases in frame from base 1. V loses 2 bases at its end and J loses 6 bases; junction bases beyond the gene matches: 12. For CDR1 and CDR2, the germline V gene lists SNHLY and FYNNEI.

The source is an adult in good health. The chain employs TRBV2 and TRBJ2-3; a stretch of 9 junction bases matches TRBD2. This sample comprised peripheral blood, obtained on day 0 of AZD1222 vaccination. The CDR3 reads as follows: CASSEFRIAGETDTQYF. The DNA is as follows: TGTGCCAGCAGTGAATTTCGGATAGCGGGGGAGACGGATACGCAGTATTTT.